The clone carrying this TCR beta chain appeared a single time. Original handling: The assay estimated nucleated cells by amplifying reference gene primers. The data were produced by immunoSEQ multiplex PCR, yet TCRdb's version contains in-frame clones alone and is incomplete. That table furnishes V, J and clone size, whereas the DNA furnished D and trimming. Of 180,000 or so clones listed, around 85% were seen once; the top ten hold roughly 9.8%. The germline V and J ends were trimmed by 1 base and 5 bases, with 8 bases remaining between them. From germline, CDR1 is LGHDT and CDR2 YNNKEL (reference sequence). The CDR3 extends over 14 amino acids. This entry belongs to a study of blood T cell repertoires in COVID-19.

Sequenced material: peripheral blood. The receptor comes from a woman older than 75 with acute or convalescent COVID-19. This chain joins TRBV3-1 (or the pseudogene TRBV3-2) and TRBJ2-2; D uncertain. CDR3 sequence (DNA): TGTGCCAGCAGCCAAGGCGGATCGACCGGGGAGCTGTTTTTT. It codes for CASSQGGSTGELFF.